One sample yielded the 17 T cell receptor beta chains listed below, sequenced in a study of cytomegalovirus exposure and HLA in healthy donors. PCR primers comprised 60 Vbeta and 13 Jbeta primers. Some clones are missing from TCRdb's copy, which holds only in-frame ones; the method was immunoSEQ multiplex PCR. Among about 160,000 clones listed, approximately 80% were seen once. Specimen: PBMCs. These receptors were taken from a male donor in good health and CMV-seropositive.

The CDR3 DNA follows: TGCGCCAGCAGTGAGCTTACACCACAAGAGACCCAGTACTTC. Translating it yields CASSELTPQETQYF. The V and J genes are TRBV10-2 and TRBJ2-5; D remains unclear. Between the trimmed V and J ends, which lost 2 bases and 2 bases, there was a span of 9 bases. This CDR3 is built from 14 residues. The germline V gene encodes CDR1 WSHSY and CDR2 SAAADI.

The V call is TRBV7-2, the J call TRBJ1-1; maybe TRBD1 (5 bases). The CDR3 runs 12 residues. CDR1 and CDR2 from the germline V gene are SGHTA and FQGNSA. V was trimmed by 5 bases and J by 3 bases, leaving 7 bases between them. The CDR3 reads CASSLQDTEAFF. Here the CDR3 DNA reads TGTGCCAGCAGCCTACAGGACACTGAAGCTTTCTTT. Complete variable domain (other parts from reference TRBV7-2 and TRBJ1-1): GAGVSQSPSNKVTEKGKDVELRCDPISGHTALYWYRQSLGQGLEFLIYFQGNSAPDKSGLPSDRFSAERTGGSVSTLTIQRTQQEDSAVYLCASSLQDTEAFFGQGTRLTVV.

V gene TRBV6-5 combines with J gene TRBJ2-6; TRBD1 agrees at 9 bases. The trim removed 8 bases at V and 4 bases at J, leaving 6 bases unmatched. The CDR3 is made up of 15 amino acids. In germline, CDR1 is MNHEY, CDR2 SVGAGI. CDR3 nucleotides: TGTGCCAGCCGGGACAGGGCGGGCGGGGCCAACGTCCTGACTTTC. Its translation: CASRDRAGGANVLTF.

To note about this clone: Within the sample, other DNA sequences also encode this same CDR3. The gene calls are TRBV18 and TRBJ2-7; 8 bases line up with TRBD2. This CDR3 is 22 amino acids long. Germline V gene lookup returns CDR1 KGHSH and CDR2 LQKENI. V gave up 1 base and J gave up 7 bases; unmatched junction bases: 30. As DNA, the CDR3 is TGTGCCAGCTCACCACAAATCCGGGATACCGGACTAGCAGGAGGGCCGGTCAGGGAGCAGTACTTC. Translated, it gives CASSPQIRDTGLAGGPVREQYF. The full variable domain, in which reference TRBV18 and TRBJ2-7 provide the parts outside the CDR3, is NAGVMQNPRHLVRRRGQEARLRCSPMKGHSHVYWYRQLPEEGLKFMVYLQKENIIDESGMPKERFSAEFPKEGPSILRIQQVVRGDSAAYFCASSPQIRDTGLAGGPVREQYFGPGTRLTVT.

The chain joins TRBV11-2 to TRBJ2-5; TRBD2 matches at 11 bases. Per the germline V gene, CDR1 is SGHAT and CDR2 is FQNNGV. This CDR3 has 15 amino acids. With 5 bases clipped from V and 5 bases from J, the junction kept 7 bases outside the gene matches. Written as DNA, the CDR3 is TGTGCCAGCAGCCATGGGGGACTAGCGGTGGAGACCCAGTACTTC. Translating gives CASSHGGLAVETQYF.

V and J are TRBV7-2 and TRBJ2-7, with 8 bases that match TRBD2. Per germline, CDR1 SGHTA and CDR2 FQGNSA. The trim removed 3 bases at V and 1 base at J, leaving 8 bases unmatched. The length of the CDR3 is 16 residues. CDR3 coding DNA: TGTGCCAGCAGCTTGGTTTCCGGGGGGGGTTCCTACGAGCAGTACTTC. Protein product: CASSLVSGGGSYEQYF.

This sequence joins TRBV19 and TRBJ2-3; a weak D match, TRBD2 (6 bases). The CDR3 totals 12 residues. CDR1 is LNHDA, CDR2 SQIVND, per germline (reference sequence). Trimming took 3 bases from V and 5 from J, leaving 6 bases between them. As DNA, the CDR3 is TGTGCCAGTAGTATGGGAGGAGATACGCAGTATTTT. Translating gives CASSMGGDTQYF.

The V call is TRBV12-5, the J call TRBJ2-7; D is perhaps TRBD1 (5 bases). This CDR3 has 13 residues. Trimming removed 4 bases from V and 3 bases from J, with 10 bases in between. In germline, CDR1 is LGHNT, CDR2 FRNRAP. The CDR3 DNA reads TGTGCTAGTGGTTCGACAGAGCACTACGAGCAGTACTTC. This codes for CASGSTEHYEQYF.

The chain employs TRBV11-2 and TRBJ2-2; the match to TRBD1 covers 7 bases. The CDR3 loop spans 15 amino acids. V was clipped by 3 bases and J by 4 bases; unmatched bases: 5. The germline V gene encodes CDR1 SGHAT and CDR2 FQNNGV. The CDR3 here is CASSFGQGVTGELFF. The CDR3 coding sequence is TGTGCCAGCAGCTTTGGTCAGGGGGTCACCGGGGAGCTGTTTTTT.

The chain links TRBV30 to TRBJ2-1, with D maybe TRBD1 (6 bases). The V gene's germline CDR1 is GTSNPN and CDR2 SVGIG (reference sequence). The ends were cut back, 0 bases at V and 2 bases at J, with 11 bases in the middle. This CDR3 contains 15 residues. CDR3 DNA: TGTGCCTGGAGTGTTCAACAGGGCCCCTACAATGAGCAGTTCTTC. Amino acid sequence: CAWSVQQGPYNEQFF.

The chain is built from TRBV7-2 and TRBJ2-7; 8 bases match TRBD2. Germline V gene data show CDR1 as SGHTA and CDR2 as FQGNSA. This CDR3 region has 14 residues. The junction had 1 base not matched to a gene; V was cut back by 3 bases and J by 0 bases. This CDR3 reads CASSFGTSSYEQYF. The CDR3 DNA reads as TGTGCCAGCAGCTTCGGGACTAGCTCCTACGAGCAGTACTTC.

The J gene is TRBJ1-3, the V gene TRBV5-1, with D possibly being TRBD1 (5 bases). Trimming stripped 0 bases from V and 2 bases from J, with 9 bases between. The CDR3 extends over 15 amino acids. Germline V gives CDR1 SGHRS, CDR2 YFSETQ. The CDR3 sequence is CASSLEGNPGNTIYF. The CDR3 DNA follows: TGCGCCAGCAGCTTGGAGGGGAACCCTGGAAACACCATATATTTT.

The chain is built from TRBV28 and TRBJ1-5; TRBD1 aligns across 10 bases. The CDR3 contains 15 residues. Looked up from germline, CDR1 is MDHEN and CDR2 is SYDVKM. V lost 6 bases, J lost 3 bases, and 5 bases stayed unmatched. Here the CDR3 reads CASSAGQGPNQPQHF. The DNA of the CDR3 is TGTGCCAGCAGCGCGGGACAGGGGCCCAATCAGCCCCAGCATTTT.

The sample holds one count of this clone. V is TRBV11-2 and J is TRBJ1-1; 8 nucleotides match TRBD1. This CDR3 has 17 amino acids. V dropped 5 bases and J dropped 2; count of bases not matched to a gene: 13. Germline values: CDR1 SGHAT, CDR2 FQNNGV. This CDR3 reads CASSHSFRGRFNTEAFF. The CDR3 nucleotides are TGTGCCAGCAGCCACAGTTTCAGGGGGCGATTTAACACTGAAGCTTTCTTT.

The J gene is TRBJ1-1, the V gene TRBV11-2; D gene ambiguous. The V end lost 7 bases, the J end lost 4 bases, and 16 bases lay between the germline ends. The CDR3 covers 14 residues. Germline lookup yields CDR1 SGHAT and CDR2 FQNNGV. CDR3 loop: CASTRIPGSTEAFF. The DNA of the CDR3 is TGTGCCAGCACCCGGATTCCCGGGAGCACTGAAGCTTTCTTT.

This clone has a handful of counts. In the same sample, other DNA sequences code for this CDR3. This sequence joins TRBV2 and TRBJ1-6; TRBD1 matches 10 bases. V trimming: 5 bases; J trimming: 7 bases; junction bases outside the gene matches: 2. The V gene's germline CDR1 is SNHLY and CDR2 FYNNEI. CDR3 size: 14 residues. The CDR3: CASSWTGGNSPLHF. Written as DNA, the CDR3 is TGTGCCAGCAGTTGGACAGGGGGGAATTCACCCCTCCACTTT.

The rearrangement links TRBV6-6 to TRBJ1-1; 9 bases match TRBD1. This CDR3 has 14 residues. Trimming removed 6 bases from V and 3 bases from J; junction bases left unmatched: 5. Germline V gene lookup returns CDR1 MNHNY and CDR2 SVGAGI (reference sequence). This CDR3 is CASRGDREDTEAFF. In DNA, the CDR3 is TGTGCCAGCAGGGGGGACAGGGAGGACACTGAAGCTTTCTTT.